The clone carrying this TCR beta chain has a count of ten or more. The target antigen is unknown. cDNA synthesis used the whole RNA isolate, giving expressed TCRB sequences. Profiled with immunoSEQ multiplex PCR; TCRdb holds only in-frame clones, not every one. The table has about 370,000 clones, 8% to 10% seen once. Trimming left V 3 bases short and J 2 bases short, with 11 bases between. CDR3 length: 15 amino acids. The germline V gene encodes CDR1 LNHDA and CDR2 SQIVND (reference sequence). These data are taken from a study of beta chain features in type 1 diabetes. Study-level information: Summed over all samples, the examined sorted cells came to 85 million to 140 million. The study, taken as a whole, reports: Type 1 diabetes patients showed a moderate but significant shortening of TCRB CDR3s in all four CD4+ subsets.

Via the markers CD45RO/CCR7/CD25/CD127/CD95/CD27, stem cell-like memory, regulatory, central memory and naive CD4+ cells were sorted. The sample comprised central memory CD4+ T cells from blood. V and J are TRBV19 and TRBJ1-5; perhaps TRBD1 as D (5 bases). This receptor was identified in a young man with type 1 diabetes. CDR3 DNA sequence: TGTGCCAGTAGTATTATGGAAGGGGGCAATCAGCCCCAGCATTTT. This encodes CASSIMEGGNQPQHF.